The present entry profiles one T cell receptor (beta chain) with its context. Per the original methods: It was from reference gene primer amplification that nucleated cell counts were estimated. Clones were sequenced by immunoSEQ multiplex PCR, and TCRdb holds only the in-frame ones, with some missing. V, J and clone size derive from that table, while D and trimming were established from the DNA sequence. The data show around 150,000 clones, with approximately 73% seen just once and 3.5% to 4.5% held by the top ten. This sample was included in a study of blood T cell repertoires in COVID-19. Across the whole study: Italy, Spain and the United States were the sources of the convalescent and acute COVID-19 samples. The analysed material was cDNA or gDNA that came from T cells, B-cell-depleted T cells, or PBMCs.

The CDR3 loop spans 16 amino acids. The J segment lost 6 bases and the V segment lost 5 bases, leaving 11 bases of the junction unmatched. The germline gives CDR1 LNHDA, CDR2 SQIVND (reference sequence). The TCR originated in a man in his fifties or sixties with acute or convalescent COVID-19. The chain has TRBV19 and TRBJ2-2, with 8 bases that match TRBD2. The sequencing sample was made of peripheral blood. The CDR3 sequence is CASSSVAGSWAGELFF. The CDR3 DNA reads TGTGCCAGTAGTTCCGTAGCGGGAAGTTGGGCCGGGGAGCTGTTTTTT.